The TCR beta chain described here comes from a study of cytomegalovirus exposure and HLA in healthy donors (TCRdb year 2017). With regard to the full study: According to an earlier analysis of a few hundred of the donors, about 179 million T cells yielded roughly 110 million unique TCR beta sequences and roughly 280 Gb of sequence data. An early release that covered roughly 600 HLA-typed donors contained around 300 gigabases of sequencing data and about 93 million unique TCR sequences. Of the roughly 400 genotyped donors, approximately 82% fell in the genetic ancestry cluster associated with self-reported Caucasian donors. The aim of the study was to test whether cataloging public T cell receptors could identify signatures of past pathogen exposure. The study used immunosequencing to profile the T cell repertoires of 670 or so subjects and linked those repertoires to cytomegalovirus serostatus. Besides the first cohort of roughly 660 subjects, a separate validation cohort made up of 90 to 150 different subjects was used. To predict cytomegalovirus infection status, the study brought together high-throughput TCR immunosequencing, statistical association of individual TCRs with disease status, and machine learning. To study patterns of TCR occurrence, a later analysis re-analyzed previously published TCR beta repertoires from around 660 donors and added high-resolution HLA genotyping. The later analysis used no new phenotypic data to find candidate immune exposures, relying instead on TCR beta sequences and their occurrence across donors. In an earlier analysis of roughly 540 of the donors, high-throughput TCR beta sequencing was used to judge whether each TCR beta V gene segment behaved as functional or pseudogenic. Donor age, sex, ethnicity and CMV serostatus were compiled alongside the repertoire data. Genome-wide SNP genotypes for about 65% of the roughly 700 donors were used in a later genetic analysis, which treated that subset as a discovery cohort. All discovery cohort repertoires had been generated using a single sequencing platform. Class I and class II HLA loci were covered by the typing at four-digit resolution. The number of donors typed differed by locus, with about 629-640 for A, B, C, DRB1 and DQB1, 522 for DQA1, 600 to 610 for DPA1, and roughly 450 for DPB1. Roughly five DR-DQ haplotypes were handled as single units for association and clustering because linkage in the cohort was strong. Among under 450 genotyped donors of the cohort, an average of about 240,000 unique TCR beta nucleotide sequences were sequenced per donor, roughly 18% of them non-productive. On the study overall, not on this receptor specifically: Because HLA typing was missing for some donors at each locus, association tests included only the typed subset. Approximately 16 rarely observed V segments, including chromosome 9 orphons, were excluded from the earlier analysis of approximately 500 of the donors because counts were too low. In an earlier analysis of 587 of the donors, most TCR beta V segments appeared in productive rearrangements about 90% or about 30% of the time, broadly matching IMGT annotations. Correlated functional status among segregating V segments might reflect linkage disequilibrium, but an unknown experimental factor could not be ruled out. A later analysis found that most CMV-associated TCR beta chains appeared HLA-restricted, with HLA associations seemingly driven largely by CMV exposure. At a false discovery rate of 0.05, a later analysis linked about 17,000 TCR beta sequences to specific HLA alleles. When HLA alleles, especially DR and DQ, strongly co-occurred, attributing TCR associations to individual alleles was difficult. CMV serostatus was the only immune exposure information available for the cohort. Three of the identified cytomegalovirus-associated TCR beta chains were confirmed in vitro to be specific for cytomegalovirus antigens. A later genetic analysis reported fewer N-insertions in productive TCRs among donors in an Asian-associated ancestry cluster than the 666-donor mean. The authors suggested that the approach could potentially be extended to other disease states and immunological phenotypes. V-gene and J-gene trimming of TCR beta chains was associated with a missense DCLRE1C variant in a later genetic analysis, and the association was replicated in an independent cohort. A cluster of highly shared sequence variants was judged likely to be a technical artifact of the sequencing pipeline. A total of about 150 TCR beta chains were listed by the study as associated with cytomegalovirus. In a later analysis, HLA-associated TCR beta chains were found to be more clonally expanded and to have lower generation probabilities than equally common non-associated chains. A further reported finding was that TCR beta sequences accurately predicted the HLA-A and HLA-B alleles for most subjects in the first cohort. Most TCR sequences were seen in very few donors, while some public TCRs were found in many individuals. According to a later analysis, TCR association rates differed among HLA loci, with DRB1 alleles showing the most associated TCRs and HLA-C alleles showing the fewest. The 87-base-pair reads could not distinguish some IMGT-functional V segments, including TRBV6-2 and TRBV6-3, so those segments were excluded. The cohort was sequenced for TCR beta chains only, and without alpha or paired-chain data the features that could be detected were limited. Presence/absence analyses assumed roughly uniform sequencing depth across donors, an assumption that may not hold. Several of the top co-occurrence clusters appeared to be linked to parvovirus B19, influenza, CMV and Epstein-Barr virus, according to a later analysis. Cytomegalovirus status was reported to be diagnosed by the classifier with high specificity and sensitivity in both the original and validation cohorts.

Here V drops 0 bases and J drops 5 bases, and the junction holds 7 bases not matched to any gene. CDR1 GTSNPN and CDR2 SVGIG are derived from the germline V gene (reference sequence). The cysteine opens and the phenylalanine closes a CDR3 of 15 amino acids. Only the CDR3 region is kept as DNA, spanning 45 bases read in frame from base 1. The cohort consisted of 650 to 850 healthy bone marrow donors. At the time of sampling, all cohort members were nominally healthy, though unrecorded immune exposures were likely present. The donor tested CMV seropositive and was one of the 289 seropositive cohort members. Each donor provided a peripheral blood sample, and peripheral blood mononuclear cells were used for TCR beta sequencing. Genomic DNA extraction from the blood cell samples was performed with the Qiagen DNeasy Blood Extraction Kit. A remark on this clone: Which antigen it targets is not known. No quality values exist for individual bases; no much larger clone is one base distant.

The library was prepared using the immunoSEQ multiplex PCR assay. The multiplex PCR relied on a mix of 60 forward primers for TCR Vbeta segments and 13 reverse primers for TCR Jbeta segments. The CDR3 region of rearranged TCR beta genes was amplified from genomic DNA by a multiplex PCR assay. The amplified TCR beta libraries were sequenced on the Illumina HiSeq System as 87-base-pair reads. The study's processing was this. A later analysis counted about 82 million unique TCR beta chains across the 670 or so repertoires, and 9.5 million to 11 million of these chains were shared by at least two donors. To remove PCR and sequencing errors, raw reads were error-corrected and collapsed into unique sequences using a nearest-neighbor algorithm that merged closely related sequences. V, D and J gene segments were assigned by aligning CDR3 sequences to IMGT reference sequences. Each retained sequence needed at least a six-nucleotide match to both a V gene segment and a J gene segment. A rearrangement counted as productive if the CDR3 had no stop codons and remained in frame with V and J, and every other rearrangement counted as non-productive. CDR3 was defined by IMGT convention, running from the second conserved V-encoded cysteine to the conserved J-encoded phenylalanine. The earlier analysis of 587 of the donors excluded sequences that lacked an unambiguous match to a single V gene segment. In an earlier analysis of approximately 560 of the donors, a V segment was called functional when productive rearrangements were above 56.7%, and segregating when the standard deviation between donors exceeded 5%. A statistical classification framework was developed to diagnose cytomegalovirus status using the catalog of TCR beta chain sequences. A later analysis assigned V and J genes by comparing TCR nucleotide sequences with IMGT/GENE-DB human TR gene sequences. The TCRdist pipeline was used in a later analysis to assign CDR3 sequences and most-parsimonious VDJ recombination scenarios. In a later analysis, each TCR beta chain was defined by its CDR3 amino acid sequence together with its V-gene family, and reads without a unique V-gene family were excluded. To address suspected cross-contamination and a sequencing artifact, a later analysis removed 550 to 750 highly shared, low-generation-probability nucleotide sequences. A later analysis calculated a clonal expansion index for each public chain from normalized within-repertoire ranks of inferred template counts. Generation probabilities in a later analysis came from a VDJ recombination model fitted to out-of-frame rearrangements, and those results were checked against IGoR. Hypergeometric tests were used in a later analysis to score TCR-TCR, TCR-HLA and TCR-CMV co-occurrence, with a repertoire-size bias correction applied to the TCR pairs. In a later analysis, false discovery rates were estimated by permuting HLA or CMV assignments 20 times. A later analysis grouped co-occurring TCRs with DBSCAN, adding TCRdist sequence similarity when clustering within HLA-allele-positive subsets. For co-occurrence clustering, repertoires with fewer than 30,000 or more than 120,000 public chains were excluded, along with roughly five repertoires with anomalous nucleotide sharing. TCRdb took over this immuneACCESS table, retaining in-frame rearrangements with V and J assigned. Such tables are incomplete; in checked studies, under half of the missing clones stem from an unresolved V gene, and the remainder is unexplained. For V, J and clone size, that table is used; D and trimming come from the DNA. For this sample there are under 200,000 clones; 75% to 80% appear just once. The biggest ten clones account for 2.6% of the sample.

The source of this sequence is a woman aged 40 to 55 in good health and CMV-seropositive. This chain is built from TRBV30 and TRBJ2-5; 9 bases in the middle match TRBD2. Sequences were obtained from PBMCs. The CDR3 is CAWSVIAGAGETQYF. The DNA sequence reads TGTGCCTGGAGTGTAATAGCGGGGGCGGGGGAGACCCAGTACTTC.